This TCR beta chain originates from a study of T-cell reconstitution after alpha-beta-depleted transplantation in children. The authors prepared the TCRbeta library with unique molecular identifiers. Via MiXCR, TCRdb re-called the PCR reads, giving one row per CDR3 protein. The table includes some 440,000 distinct CDR3 sequences, around 16% detected once. This clonotype was picked up a small number of times. J lost 1 base, V lost 3 bases, and 2 bases had no gene match. The CDR3 runs to 15 residues. The chain links TRBV12-3 or TRBV12-4 to TRBJ1-5; TRBD1 matches at 8 bases. Sequenced here: PBMCs, mostly from graft donor cells, sampled 360 days after TCRalphabeta/CD19-depleted stem cell transplant. The TCR originated in a boy less than two years old who had a stem cell transplant for Wiskott-Aldrich syndrome, so the T cells may come from the graft donor. The CDR3 loop reads CASSFGQGSNQPQHF. CDR3 DNA sequence: TGTGCCAGCAGTTTCGGACAGGGCAGCAATCAGCCCCAGCATTTT.